Following are 22 T cell receptor beta chains from one sample sequenced in a study of blood T cell repertoires in COVID-19. The protocol was immunoSEQ multiplex PCR, while the TCRdb copy is restricted to in-frame clones and leaves out a portion. Of 150,000 to 200,000 clones in the sample, about 88% were seen once. The sample consisted of PBMCs or T cells enriched from blood (not recorded which). The source of these receptors is a middle-aged woman in a cohort exposed to, infected with or recovered from COVID-19 (not recorded which).

The chain recombines TRBV7-2 with TRBJ1-1; a weak D match, TRBD1 (6 bases). The CDR3 extends over 14 amino acids. CDR1 and CDR2 (germline): SGHTA, FQGNSA. V was trimmed by 1 base and J by 4 bases, leaving 10 bases between them. Here the CDR3 reads CASSLVQGFTEAFF. As DNA, the CDR3 is TGTGCCAGCAGCTTAGTGCAGGGGTTCACTGAAGCTTTCTTT.

J is TRBJ2-1 and V is TRBV4-1; TRBD1 matches 12 bases. The germline V gene has CDR1 MGHRA and CDR2 YSYEKL. This CDR3 has 16 amino acids. V was clipped by 4 bases and J by 7 bases; unmatched bases: 8. The chain's CDR3 is CASSLSPGQGANEQFF. CDR3 DNA sequence: TGCGCCAGCAGCCTCTCCCCGGGACAGGGGGCGAATGAGCAGTTCTTC.

This clone has just a few counts. J is TRBJ2-5 and V is TRBV7-2; tentative D call: TRBD2 (6 bases). The germline gives CDR1 SGHTA, CDR2 FQGNSA. CDR3 length equals 17 residues. Trimming removed 1 base at V and 0 bases at J, with 15 bases between. The CDR3 DNA sequence: TGTGCCAGCAGCTTAGTGGTAGCGGATATGTACCAAGAGACCCAGTACTTC. It yields the protein CASSLVVADMYQETQYF.

A few counts support this clone. The rearrangement joins TRBV13 to TRBJ1-1; TRBD1 agrees at 10 bases. This CDR3 contains 16 residues. Germline V gene data show CDR1 as PRHDT and CDR2 as FYEKMQ (reference sequence). Trimming removed 5 bases from V and 4 bases from J; junction bases left unmatched: 10. The CDR3, as DNA: TGTGCCAGCAGCCTGGGACAGGGGAGTGTTGGCACTGAAGCTTTCTTT. Translating it yields CASSLGQGSVGTEAFF.

The chain uses TRBV7-2 and TRBJ2-1; the D gene is possibly TRBD1 (6 bases). The CDR3 runs 15 residues. V was cut by 0 bases and J by 2 bases, with 8 bases left in between. From germline, CDR1 is SGHTA and CDR2 FQGNSA. CDR3 region: CASSLAGQPYNEQFF. Written as DNA, the CDR3 is TGTGCCAGCAGCTTAGCCGGACAGCCCTACAATGAGCAGTTCTTC.

The chain links TRBV2 to TRBJ1-3; 7 bases match TRBD1. V was pared by 5 bases and J by 0 bases, with 7 bases of the junction left unmatched. From germline, CDR1 is SNHLY and CDR2 FYNNEI. This CDR3 is built from 16 residues. The CDR3, as DNA: TGTGCCAGCAGTATGACAGGGATTTACTCTGGAAACACCATATATTTT. It encodes CASSMTGIYSGNTIYF.

The chain uses TRBV27 and TRBJ2-1, with 7 bases fitting TRBD2. This CDR3 comprises 19 residues. Trimming removed 1 base from V and 5 bases from J; junction bases left unmatched: 17. Germline V CDR1 and CDR2: MNHEY, SMNVEV (reference sequence). The DNA for the CDR3 is TGTGCCAGCAGTTTATGGGGTGGCATAGCGGGCCTACGGGACAATGAGCAGTTCTTC. It translates to CASSLWGGIAGLRDNEQFF.

CDR3: CASSQLRVQETQYF. CDR3 nucleotides: TGTGCCAGCAGCCAGCTCCGGGTTCAAGAGACCCAGTACTTC. The chain employs TRBV7-9 and TRBJ2-5; D is unresolved. Trimming left V 5 bases short and J 2 bases short, with 12 bases between. CDR1 is SEHNR and CDR2 is FQNEAQ in the germline V gene (reference sequence). CDR3 length: 14 amino acids. Full variable domain (outside the CDR3, taken from reference TRBV7-9 and TRBJ2-5): DTGVSQNPRHKITKRGQNVTFRCDPISEHNRLYWYRQTLGQGPEFLTYFQNEAQLEKSRLLSDRFSAERPKGSFSTLEIQRTEQGDSAMYLCASSQLRVQETQYFGPGTRLLVL.

This clone was seen more than once but under ten times. The rearrangement joins TRBV7-9 to TRBJ1-5; TRBD1 matches at 8 bases. V lost 0 bases to trimming and J lost 2 bases; unmatched junction nucleotides: 3. Germline CDR1 and CDR2: SEHNR and FQNEAQ (reference sequence). The CDR3 is 16 amino acids. DNA of the CDR3: TGTGCCAGCAGCTTAGCGGGGACAGGAGGCAATCAGCCCCAGCATTTT. Its protein product is CASSLAGTGGNQPQHF.

The chain combines TRBV7-8 with TRBJ2-2; the D gene is possibly TRBD2 (5 bases). The CDR3 is made up of 15 amino acids. The germline V gene encodes CDR1 SGHVS and CDR2 FQNEAQ. V was clipped by 10 bases and J by 5 bases, with 20 bases between them. The CDR3 DNA sequence: TGTGCCACCGACCAAGTAACGCGAGGGACCGGGGAGCTGTTTTTT. This gives the protein CATDQVTRGTGELFF.

This chain links TRBV29-1 with TRBJ2-5; 12 nucleotides match TRBD2. This CDR3 is 14 amino acids long. V lost 6 bases, J lost 5 bases, and 7 bases stayed unmatched. CDR1 is SQVTM and CDR2 is ANQGSEA in the germline V gene. The CDR3 bases are TGCAGCGTCCGACTAGCGGGAGTAGGGGAGACCCAGTACTTC. Translating it yields CSVRLAGVGETQYF.

The gene calls are TRBV6-5 and TRBJ2-1; 10 bases are a match to TRBD2. The CDR3 runs to 15 residues. V lost 7 bases, J lost 7 bases, and 10 bases stayed unmatched. Germline V gene sequence: CDR1 MNHEY, CDR2 SVGAGI. CDR3 in DNA: TGTGCCAGCACCCGGGCTAGCGGGGGTCGGAATGAGCAGTTCTTC. Residues: CASTRASGGRNEQFF.

The chain couples TRBV11-2 to TRBJ2-7; the D gene is possibly TRBD1 (6 bases). CDR1 and CDR2 from the germline V gene are SGHAT and FQNNGV. Trimming stripped 10 bases from V and 0 bases from J, with 16 bases between. This CDR3 is 14 amino acids long. The DNA of the CDR3 is TGTGCCACTTCGCTGACAGGTTTCTCCTACGAGCAGTACTTC. This codes for CATSLTGFSYEQYF.

The rearrangement uses TRBV27 and TRBJ1-1; D is unresolved. CDR3 length: 13 residues. The germline gives CDR1 MNHEY, CDR2 SMNVEV (reference sequence). The V end lost 4 bases, the J end lost 0 bases, and 6 bases lay between the germline ends. In nucleotides, the CDR3 is TGTGCCAGCAGTTCCCTCCTGAACACTGAAGCTTTCTTT. Protein product: CASSSLLNTEAFF.

The genes are TRBV7-9 and TRBJ2-1; 12 nucleotides agree with TRBD2. CDR1 SEHNR and CDR2 FQNEAQ come from the germline V gene (reference sequence). With V trimmed by 3 bases and J by 9 bases, 6 bases remained unmatched. This CDR3 spans 15 amino acids. The CDR3 protein is CASSFETSGSREQFF. As DNA, the CDR3 is TGTGCCAGCAGCTTTGAGACTAGCGGGAGTCGTGAGCAGTTCTTC.

This chain links TRBV5-8 with TRBJ2-1; 9 bases fit TRBD2. There are 17 residues in the CDR3. Germline V gives CDR1 SGHTS, CDR2 YDEGEE. V was clipped by 0 bases and J by 4 bases; unmatched bases: 8. Here the CDR3 reads CASSLEASGAFYNEQFF. As DNA, the CDR3 is TGTGCCAGCAGCTTGGAGGCTAGCGGGGCCTTTTACAATGAGCAGTTCTTC. Looking up the rest from reference TRBV5-8 and TRBJ2-1 gives the full variable domain: EAGVTQSPTHLIKTRGQQATLRCSPISGHTSVYWYQQALGLGLQFLLWYDEGEERNRGNFPPRFSGRQFPNYSSELNVNALELEDSALYLCASSLEASGAFYNEQFFGPGTRLTVL.

V and J are TRBV5-1 and TRBJ1-4, with D possibly being TRBD1 (5 bases). Germline V gives CDR1 SGHRS, CDR2 YFSETQ. Trimming cost V 4 bases and J 2 bases, with 15 bases left between them. CDR3 length: 16 amino acids. The CDR3 loop is CASSPTRRGTNEKLFF. In DNA, the CDR3 is TGCGCCAGCAGCCCGACACGCCGGGGGACTAATGAAAAACTGTTTTTT.

This chain joins TRBV4-1 and TRBJ2-7, with D possibly matching TRBD1 (6 bases). This CDR3 region has 17 residues. Trimming left V 0 bases short and J 0 bases short, with 15 bases between. Germline V gene lookup returns CDR1 MGHRA and CDR2 YSYEKL. In DNA form, the CDR3 reads TGCGCCAGCAGCCAAGACGAGGCAGGGGTAAGCTCCTACGAGCAGTACTTC. Protein product: CASSQDEAGVSSYEQYF.

This clone was recorded a few times. V usage is TRBV15 and J usage is TRBJ2-3; no reliable D call. V was clipped by 5 bases and J by 2 bases, with 23 bases between them. The CDR3 is 18 residues long. Germline V gives CDR1 LNHNV, CDR2 YYDKDF (reference sequence). The chain's CDR3 is CATSLHPRRSEVTDTQYF. Written as DNA, the CDR3 is TGTGCCACCAGCCTCCACCCACGCAGAAGCGAGGTCACAGATACGCAGTATTTT.

This clone occurred once. V usage is TRBV24-1 and J usage is TRBJ2-5; 12 bases match TRBD1. J was trimmed by 2 bases and V by 10 bases; bases with no gene match: 16. The V gene's germline CDR1 is KGHDR and CDR2 SFDVKD. CDR3 length: 18 amino acids. The CDR3 region has the DNA TGTGCCACAGAAACAACGGCCGGGGACAGGGGGCGTCAAGAGACCCAGTACTTC. Translating it yields CATETTAGDRGRQETQYF.

The CDR3: CASRETAYNQPQHF. The CDR3 DNA follows: TGTGCCAGCAGGGAGACAGCATACAATCAGCCCCAGCATTTT. The V gene is TRBV27, the J gene TRBJ1-5, with D possibly being TRBD1 (5 bases). The CDR3 sequence is 14 residues long. Germline V lookup: CDR1 MNHEY, CDR2 SMNVEV (reference sequence). V lost 6 bases to trimming and J lost 3 bases, with 12 bases between them.

The chain combines TRBV5-1 with TRBJ1-1; D is uncertain. V gave up 1 base and J gave up 3 bases, with 10 bases separating them. The CDR3 runs to 14 residues. CDR1 and CDR2 (germline): SGHRS, YFSETQ. DNA for the CDR3: TGCGCCAGCAGCTTGAGCCGCTACTACACTGAAGCTTTCTTT. Protein: CASSLSRYYTEAFF.